The present T cell receptor beta chain was sequenced within a study of CD8 T cells in Susac syndrome. Random-hexamer reverse transcription was applied to roughly 0.5 to 1 ug RNA. One entry per CDR3 protein, called by TCRdb with MiXCR from the immunoSEQ multiplex PCR reads. The profile shows about 85,000 distinct CDR3 sequences, 95% of them singletons. J gave up 2 bases and V 6 bases, and 2 bases lay outside the gene matches. CDR1 DFQATT and CDR2 SNEGSKA come from the germline V gene (reference sequence). The CDR3 runs 12 residues. TCR beta sequencing was performed on blood CD8+ and CD4+ T cells. The chain is built from TRBV20-1 and TRBJ2-3, with 7 bases lining up with TRBD2. Material: CD8+ T cells from PBMCs. The source is a human donor with Susac syndrome. For the CDR3, the DNA is TGCAGTGCCGGGACTACCACAGATACGCAGTATTTT. It codes for CSAGTTTDTQYF.